Below are 5 T cell receptor beta chains sequenced from a single sample in a study of vaccination and CD4 T cells after COVID-19 (dated by TCRdb to the early 2020s). The library was made by PCR. Reads for this sample came from an Illumina iSeq 100. TCR sequencing of DNA from cultured CD4+ T cells used the Oncomine TCR Beta short-read assay at the Johns Hopkins FTIC core. TCRdb passed the public sequencing reads through fastp at Q25 and MiXCR, retaining productive beta sequences. Every entry covers one CDR3 protein and lists the most common genes and DNA from its rows. This sample holds approximately 20,000 distinct CDR3 sequences; 60% to 80% were observed only once. The ten largest clones represent roughly 23% of the sample. The treatment or condition label here, explained by the study, means: approximately nine-day PBMC culture with coronavirus spike peptide pools or control peptides (ViraFEST assay).

These receptors lack a known antigen. The source was CD4+ T cells from blood, cultured in vitro, collected before SARS-CoV-2 vaccination. These receptors were obtained from a human donor who received a COVID-19 vaccine.

This chain joins TRBV15 and TRBJ1-5; D is unclear. Trimming shortened V by 5 bases and J by 4 bases, and 9 bases separated the two germline ends. The CDR3 sequence is 13 residues long. Germline CDR1 is LNHNV and CDR2 is YYDKDF (reference sequence). CDR3 in amino acids: CATSAGLNQPQHF. For the CDR3, the DNA is TGTGCCACCAGCGCGGGCCTAAATCAGCCCCAGCATTTT. Using reference TRBV15 and TRBJ1-5 for the parts outside the CDR3, the full variable domain is DAMVIQNPRYQVTQFGKPVTLSCSQTLNHNVMYWYQQKSSQAPKLLFHYYDKDFNNEADTPDNFQSRRPNTSFCFLDIRSPGLGDTAMYLCATSAGLNQPQHFGDGTRLSIL.

This clonotype showed up just a few times. The chain has TRBV20-1 and TRBJ2-1, with 10 positions matching TRBD2. There are 14 residues in the CDR3. Unmatched junction bases numbered 11, after V lost 5 bases and J lost 10 bases. The germline gives CDR1 DFQATT, CDR2 SNEGSKA (reference sequence). CDR3 coding DNA: TGCAGTGCTCCTACCGGGACTAGCGTAGGCGAGCAGTTCTTC. It encodes CSAPTGTSVGEQFF.

The rearrangement uses TRBV30 and TRBJ2-7, with D perhaps matching TRBD2 (6 bases). V gave up 4 bases and J gave up 5 bases, with 12 bases separating them. Germline V gives CDR1 GTSNPN, CDR2 SVGIG (reference sequence). The CDR3 is made up of 12 amino acids. CDR3 in DNA: TGTGCCTGGAACCGGGGGTGGAACGAGCAGTACTTC. Translation gives CAWNRGWNEQYF.

The genes are TRBV20-1 and TRBJ2-1; 9 nucleotides line up with TRBD2. From germline, CDR1 is DFQATT and CDR2 SNEGSKA (reference sequence). CDR3 length: 16 residues. Losses at the gene ends were 8 bases for V and 1 base for J; bases not matched to a gene: 12. The CDR3 DNA reads TGCAGTATCAGCGGGGGGCCCTCCTTATCCTACAATGAGCAGTTCTTC. Translation: CSISGGPSLSYNEQFF.

As for this clonotype: This is likely a read error, given that the CDR3 carries no conserved phenylalanine or tryptophan at its end. This chain joins TRBV30 and TRBJ1-4; 8 bases fit TRBD1. Germline CDR1 reads GTSNPN; CDR2 reads SVGIG (reference sequence). With 1 base clipped from V and 7 bases from J, the junction kept 5 bases outside the gene matches. This CDR3 region has 14 residues. CDR3: CAWSGRQGREKLFS. CDR3 bases: TGTGCCTGGAGTGGGAGACAGGGGCGTGAAAAACTGTTTTCT.